Each of the 22 T cell receptor beta chains below was sequenced from the same sample in a study of glioma-infiltrating T cells after dendritic cell vaccination. Sequenced by immunoSEQ multiplex PCR; TCRdb stores in-frame clones only, minus some. The table records fewer than 85,000 clones, roughly 79% of them present only once. This material consisted of blood, taken before dendritic cell vaccination. Receptors originate from a human donor with glioblastoma.

J is TRBJ2-6 and V is TRBV11-2; D unresolved. The V and J ends lost 4 bases and 3 bases respectively, with 7 bases between them. The CDR3 contains 14 residues. Looked up from germline, CDR1 is SGHAT and CDR2 is FQNNGV. The DNA of the CDR3 is TGTGCCAGCAGCTGGAGCCTTGGGGCCAACGTCCTGACTTTC. Translation gives CASSWSLGANVLTF.

V gene TRBV11-2 combines with J gene TRBJ1-2; D call uncertain. The germline gives CDR1 SGHAT, CDR2 FQNNGV. Trimming left V 1 base short and J 4 bases short, with 10 bases between. The CDR3 spans 14 residues. CDR3 DNA: TGTGCCAGCAGCTTAGCGTCAGGCCTCTATGGCTACACCTTC. Residues: CASSLASGLYGYTF.

The chain joins TRBV6-5 to TRBJ1-2; no definite D call. Germline loops: CDR1 MNHEY, CDR2 SVGAGI. The V end was cut by 11 bases, the J end by 3 bases, with 16 bases between. This CDR3 spans 13 amino acids. This CDR3 is CACAPTPDYGYTF. The CDR3 bases are TGTGCCTGCGCACCTACCCCCGACTATGGCTACACCTTC.

This chain uses TRBV5-1 with TRBJ2-5; TRBD1 matches at 10 bases. The J call may be mistaken, given a closer DNA end match to TRBJ2-7. The CDR3 runs to 14 residues. Germline loops: CDR1 SGHRS, CDR2 YFSETQ. This CDR3 is CASSIRQGADEQYF. The CDR3 DNA reads TGCGCCAGCAGCATTCGACAGGGGGCGGACGAGCAGTACTTC.

This chain joins TRBV4-3 and TRBJ2-1; 9 bases match TRBD1. Unmatched junction bases numbered 0, after V lost 0 bases and J lost 3 bases. This CDR3 is built from 15 residues. Germline-derived CDR1 and CDR2 are LGHNA and YSLEER. The CDR3 DNA is TGCGCCAGCAGCCAAGAGGGACAGGGCTACAATGAGCAGTTCTTC. Its translation: CASSQEGQGYNEQFF.

The chain carries TRBV30 and TRBJ1-2; 7 nucleotides match TRBD1. Germline-derived CDR1 and CDR2 are GTSNPN and SVGIG (reference sequence). This CDR3 has 11 residues. V was pared by 8 bases and J by 8 bases, with 8 bases of the junction left unmatched. Written as DNA, the CDR3 is TGTGCCAGAGAGACAGGGAACGGCTACACCTTC. Translated, it gives CARETGNGYTF.

The chain couples TRBV5-6 to TRBJ2-7; TRBD2 agrees at 7 bases. Germline V gene sequence: CDR1 SGHDT, CDR2 YYEEEE. CDR3 size: 16 residues. V trimming: 1 base; J trimming: 0 bases; junction bases outside the gene matches: 7. CDR3 bases: TGTGCCAGCAGCTTGAATGTCCTAGCGGTCTCCTACGAGCAGTACTTC. It specifies CASSLNVLAVSYEQYF.

This chain links TRBV2 with TRBJ1-4; D not resolved. The CDR3 sequence is 12 residues long. Trimming took 4 bases from V and 3 from J, leaving 3 bases between them. The germline CDR1 and CDR2 sequences are SNHLY and FYNNEI. This CDR3 reads CASSVANEKLFF. In DNA form, the CDR3 reads TGTGCCAGCAGTGTAGCTAATGAAAAACTGTTTTTT.

J is TRBJ1-2 and V is TRBV9, with no clear D. V gave up 7 bases and J gave up 3 bases, with 13 bases separating them. The germline CDR1 and CDR2 sequences are SGDLS and YYNGEE. CDR3 length equals 13 residues. The CDR3 DNA reads as TGTGCCAGCCGATCCACGAGGGACTATGGCTACACCTTC. This sequence encodes CASRSTRDYGYTF.

This clone was found once. The chain joins TRBV7-2 to TRBJ2-1; unclear D gene. The CDR3 is 11 residues long. V lost 3 bases, J lost 8 bases, and 5 bases lay in between. Germline V lookup: CDR1 SGHTA, CDR2 FQGNSA. The CDR3, as DNA: TGTGCCAGCAGCTTTTATGATGAGCAGTTCTTC. This sequence encodes CASSFYDEQFF.

V gene TRBV11-3 combines with J gene TRBJ2-2; no clear D. The V end was cut by 0 bases, the J end by 6 bases, with 5 bases between. CDR1 is SGHNT, CDR2 YENEEA, per germline. The CDR3 sequence is 13 residues long. The CDR3 region has the DNA TGTGCCAGCAGCTTAGACCGGGCCGGGGAGCTGTTTTTT. It codes for CASSLDRAGELFF.

The rearrangement joins TRBV30 to TRBJ1-1; 9 bases align to TRBD1. Germline lookup yields CDR1 GTSNPN and CDR2 SVGIG (reference sequence). This CDR3 has 16 residues. V was clipped by 0 bases and J by 5 bases; unmatched bases: 10. The CDR3 spells CAWSVPTGGMWTEAFF. As DNA, the CDR3 is TGTGCCTGGAGTGTCCCCACAGGGGGCATGTGGACTGAAGCTTTCTTT.

In DNA form, the CDR3 reads TGTGCCAGCAGTGGGACAGGAGAATACGAGCAGTACTTC. Its protein is CASSGTGEYEQYF. The chain joins TRBV2 to TRBJ2-7; TRBD1 aligns across 7 bases. The ends lost 4 bases at V and 4 bases at J; junction bases unmatched: 4. CDR1 is SNHLY, CDR2 FYNNEI, per germline. The CDR3 has 13 amino acids. The variable domain in full, completed from reference TRBV2 and TRBJ2-7, reads EPEVTQTPSHQVTQMGQEVILRCVPISNHLYFYWYRQILGQKVEFLVSFYNNEISEKSEIFDDQFSVERPDGSNFTLKIRSTKLEDSAMYFCASSGTGEYEQYFGPGTRLTVT.

The chain uses TRBV6-5 and TRBJ2-7; D is ambiguous. Germline assignment: CDR1 MNHEY and CDR2 SVGAGI. Trimming stripped 2 bases from V and 2 bases from J, with 10 bases between. The CDR3 runs to 14 residues. CDR3 DNA: TGTGCCAGCAGTTACGCAGGTCCTCCCTACGAGCAGTACTTC. It yields the protein CASSYAGPPYEQYF.

The rearrangement uses TRBV4-1 and TRBJ1-1; TRBD1 agrees at 8 bases. The junction had 7 bases not matched to a gene; V was cut back by 2 bases and J by 5 bases. Germline assignment: CDR1 MGHRA and CDR2 YSYEKL. This CDR3 region has 15 residues. Here the CDR3 DNA reads TGCGCCAGCAGCCAAACTCGGACAGGGCAAACTGAAGCTTTCTTT. As protein: CASSQTRTGQTEAFF.

The chain has TRBV6-1 and TRBJ2-3, with TRBD1 identical over 8 bases. V shed 7 bases and J 6 bases; nucleotides not matched to a gene: 9. The CDR3 sequence is 14 residues long. The germline V gene has CDR1 MNHNS and CDR2 SASEGT. The CDR3 is CASTRQGKWDTQYF. The CDR3, as DNA: TGTGCCAGCACCCGACAGGGGAAGTGGGATACGCAGTATTTT.

The genes are TRBV7-3 and TRBJ1-1, with D maybe TRBD1 (5 bases). V dropped 6 bases and J dropped 3 bases, with 14 bases sitting between them. This CDR3 is built from 14 residues. The germline CDR1 and CDR2 sequences are SGHTA and FQGTGA. This CDR3 reads CASSPGTEYTEAFF. CDR3 coding DNA: TGTGCCAGCAGTCCCGGGACTGAATACACTGAAGCTTTCTTT.

The V and J genes are TRBV6-1 and TRBJ2-5; perhaps TRBD2 as D (6 bases). The V end lost 3 bases, the J end lost 3 bases, and 11 bases lay between the germline ends. Germline loops: CDR1 MNHNS, CDR2 SASEGT. The CDR3 is made up of 14 amino acids. CDR3 nucleotide sequence: TGTGCCAGCAGTGACTGGGGGGTTGAAGAGACCCAGTACTTC. This encodes CASSDWGVEETQYF.

The rearrangement links TRBV7-2 to TRBJ2-1; the match to TRBD2 covers 7 bases. The trim removed 5 bases at V and 7 bases at J, leaving 8 bases unmatched. This CDR3 is built from 14 residues. Germline CDR1 is SGHTA and CDR2 is FQGNSA. CDR3 in DNA: TGTGCCAGCAGCCAAGAATGGGGAGGGAATGAGCAGTTCTTC. Protein sequence: CASSQEWGGNEQFF. Using reference TRBV7-2 and TRBJ2-1 for the parts outside the CDR3, the full variable domain is GAGVSQSPSNKVTEKGKDVELRCDPISGHTALYWYRQSLGQGLEFLIYFQGNSAPDKSGLPSDRFSAERTGGSVSTLTIQRTQQEDSAVYLCASSQEWGGNEQFFGPGTRLTVL.

The chain recombines TRBV15 with TRBJ2-7; TRBD1 matches at 8 bases. Germline V gene lookup returns CDR1 LNHNV and CDR2 YYDKDF (reference sequence). The J segment lost 2 bases and the V segment lost 5 bases, leaving 8 bases of the junction unmatched. This CDR3 is 15 amino acids long. The CDR3 is CATSSGTGFPYEQYF. The CDR3 DNA sequence: TGTGCCACCAGCTCAGGGACAGGATTTCCCTACGAGCAGTACTTC.

The chain links TRBV5-1 to TRBJ2-3; 11 bases map to TRBD2. Looked up from germline, CDR1 is SGHRS and CDR2 is YFSETQ. The length of the CDR3 is 15 residues. V gave up 3 bases and J gave up 4 bases; unmatched junction bases: 4. CDR3 bases: TGCGCCAGCAGCTCGGGACTAGCGGAGGCAGATACGCAGTATTTT. Protein sequence: CASSSGLAEADTQYF.

The CDR3 protein is CASSPPSAGATLQETQYF. For the CDR3, the DNA is TGCGCCAGCAGCCCCCCGTCAGCGGGGGCAACATTACAAGAGACCCAGTACTTC. The chain employs TRBV5-1 and TRBJ2-5; TRBD2 matches at 8 bases. With 4 bases clipped from V and 2 bases from J, the junction kept 16 bases outside the gene matches. This CDR3 is 18 amino acids long. Germline CDR1 and CDR2: SGHRS and YFSETQ.